A single sample is the source of the 8 T cell receptor beta chains below, sequenced in a study of blood T cell repertoires in COVID-19. Repertoires were generated with immunoSEQ multiplex PCR, while TCRdb's copy carries only in-frame clones and drops some. The table includes 400,000 to 500,000 clones, roughly 88% detected once. The sample taken for sequencing was PBMCs or T cells enriched from blood (not recorded which). Receptor source: a middle-aged woman who had recovered from COVID-19.

This chain joins TRBV7-2 and TRBJ1-5; D gene unclear. Per germline, CDR1 SGHTA and CDR2 FQGNSA. With 1 base removed from V and 7 bases from J, the gap between germline ends came to 11 bases. The length of the CDR3 is 14 residues. The CDR3 spells CASSLGPGGQPQHF. The CDR3 nucleotides read TGTGCCAGCAGCTTAGGTCCGGGAGGACAGCCCCAGCATTTT.

The chain uses TRBV5-1 and TRBJ1-2; 12 bases fit TRBD1. Germline V gene lookup returns CDR1 SGHRS and CDR2 YFSETQ. The CDR3 sequence is 18 residues long. The junction had 16 bases not matched to a gene; V was cut back by 3 bases and J by 7 bases. CDR3 in amino acids: CASSSIRDRGRKVSGYTF. The CDR3 DNA is TGCGCCAGCAGCTCGATCCGGGACAGGGGGCGCAAGGTCAGTGGCTACACCTTC.

The chain links TRBV6-1 to TRBJ2-1; the D is unclear. V was clipped by 3 bases and J by 3 bases, with 6 bases between them. The CDR3 runs 13 residues. Germline V gives CDR1 MNHNS, CDR2 SASEGT. DNA of the CDR3: TGTGCCAGCAGTGAGGCAAGCTACAATGAGCAGTTCTTC. It specifies CASSEASYNEQFF.

V is TRBV24-1 and J is TRBJ2-3, with TRBD1 as a possible D gene (5 bases). Germline V CDR1 and CDR2: KGHDR, SFDVKD. There are 17 residues in the CDR3. Trimming shortened V by 4 bases and J by 0 bases, and 16 bases separated the two germline ends. The CDR3 coding sequence is TGTGCCACCAGTGACCCGATGACAGCTTATAGCACAGATACGCAGTATTTT. As protein: CATSDPMTAYSTDTQYF.

The chain combines TRBV7-2 with TRBJ2-1, with D possibly being TRBD2 (5 bases). The length of the CDR3 is 16 residues. The V end lost 4 bases, the J end lost 4 bases, and 17 bases lay between the germline ends. Germline CDR1 reads SGHTA; CDR2 reads FQGNSA. CDR3 protein: CASSSLAQKIYNEQFF. CDR3 nucleotide sequence: TGTGCCAGCAGCTCGCTAGCCCAGAAGATTTACAATGAGCAGTTCTTC.

The V and J genes are TRBV5-1 and TRBJ2-5, with 10 bases aligning to TRBD2. Germline-derived CDR1 and CDR2 are SGHRS and YFSETQ. CDR3 length equals 17 residues. V gave up 0 bases and J gave up 0 bases; unmatched junction bases: 5. CDR3 sequence (DNA): TGCGCCAGCAGCTTGGGCGCTAGCGGGGGCTACCAAGAGACCCAGTACTTC. Its protein is CASSLGASGGYQETQYF.

The chain employs TRBV7-2 and TRBJ2-3, with D perhaps TRBD2 (7 bases). Germline V lookup: CDR1 SGHTA, CDR2 FQGNSA. The CDR3 sequence is 15 residues long. V was cut by 5 bases and J by 4 bases, with 16 bases left in between. The CDR3 loop reads CASSQRGGRADTQYF. Here the CDR3 DNA reads TGTGCCAGCAGCCAAAGGGGGGGGCGCGCAGATACGCAGTATTTT. The variable domain in full, with the rest retrieved from reference TRBV7-2 and TRBJ2-3, is GAGVSQSPSNKVTEKGKDVELRCDPISGHTALYWYRQSLGQGLEFLIYFQGNSAPDKSGLPSDRFSAERTGGSVSTLTIQRTQQEDSAVYLCASSQRGGRADTQYFGPGTRLTVL.

This clone was seen only once. V and J are TRBV29-1 and TRBJ2-1, with 7 nucleotides matching TRBD2. Germline V lookup: CDR1 SQVTM, CDR2 ANQGSEA. V shed 7 bases and J 3 bases; nucleotides not matched to a gene: 3. CDR3 length equals 12 residues. The CDR3 loop reads CSGGDYYNEQFF. CDR3 bases: TGCAGCGGCGGGGACTACTACAATGAGCAGTTCTTC.